Listed below are T cell receptor beta chains from one sample, sequenced in a study of vaccination and CD4 T cells after COVID-19. Each CDR3 protein is one row after TCRdb ran MiXCR on the PCR reads. The sample comprises 7,500 to 10,000 distinct CDR3 sequences, about 21% of which are singletons, and roughly 20% rests with the top ten. Their antigen targets remain unknown. The sample was CD4+ T cells from blood, cultured in vitro, taken after SARS-CoV-2 vaccination. The receptors were gathered from a human donor who had recovered from COVID-19. The CDR3 runs from the conserved cysteine through the conserved F or W. Fields, in order: D gene, clone size, V gene, J gene, CDR3 DNA, CDR3 protein. A D gene is named only where the DNA matches it firmly. Where a row states a size, it is once, few, many or the class of an expanded clone; other rows omit it.

>.|few|TRBV27|TRBJ1-1
TGTGCCAGCAGTTACGGCCCACCCGATATGAACACTGAAGCTTTCTTT
CASSYGPPDMNTEAFF
>.|few|TRBV7-9|TRBJ1-1
TGTGCCAGCAGCTTAGGGGACAAGCAGAACACTGAAGCTTTCTTT
CASSLGDKQNTEAFF
>.|.|TRBV20-1|TRBJ1-5
TGCAGTGCTAGAGTTGGAACCGGTCAGCCCCAGCATTTT
CSARVGTGQPQHF
>TRBD1|few|TRBV11-3|TRBJ2-7
TGTGCCAGCAGCCGGGGACAGGGGACCTACGAGCAGTACTTC
CASSRGQGTYEQYF
>TRBD2|medium-sized|TRBV20-1|TRBJ2-1
TGCAGTGTCTTGTGGGGGGGGAAGCAGTTCTTC
CSVLWGGKQFF
>.|.|TRBV20-1|TRBJ2-2
TGCAGTGCTACCACCCGACGCAGGTACACCGGGGAGCTGTTTTTT
CSATTRRRYTGELFF
>.|few|TRBV4-1|TRBJ1-6
TGCGCCAGCAGCCATGACAGGTTCTCTAACAATTCACCCCTCCACTTT
CASSHDRFSNNSPLHF
>.|.|TRBV6-1|TRBJ1-3
TGTGCCAGCAGAACGGGGCAGGGAGACGGAAACACCATATATTTT
CASRTGQGDGNTIYF
>TRBD1|large|TRBV5-6|TRBJ1-2
TGTGCCAGCAGCCGTCCCGGGACAGGGGGCGCGGCCTATGGCTACACCTTC
CASSRPGTGGAAYGYTF
>TRBD2|medium-sized|TRBV20-1|TRBJ2-5
TGCAGTGCTAGGAACCAATTTATAACGGGGGGAGGGACCCAGTACTTC
CSARNQFITGGGTQYF
>TRBD1|medium-sized|TRBV20-1|TRBJ2-7
TGCAGTGCCCGATCTAGGACAGGGCCCTACGAGCAGTACTTC
CSARSRTGPYEQYF
>.|.|TRBV18|TRBJ1-6
TGTGCCAGCTCCGCGGCGGGGGATTCACCCCTCCACTTT
CASSAAGDSPLHF
>.|many|TRBV7-9|TRBJ2-5
TGTGCCAGCACCCCGCAGGGAAGCCAAGAGACCCAGTACTTC
CASTPQGSQETQYF
>.|medium-sized|TRBV7-9|TRBJ2-7
TGTGCCAGCAGCTCAATGTCGGGGGAGCAGTACTTC
CASSSMSGEQYF
>.|few|TRBV6-5|TRBJ2-7
TGTGCCAGCAGTTACGGGGCTGGGGCCTACGAGCAGTACTTC
CASSYGAGAYEQYF
>TRBD1|.|TRBV6-1|TRBJ2-1
TGTGCCAGTAGTAGTCCGGGACAGGAGTACAATGAGCAGTTCTTC
CASSSPGQEYNEQFF
>TRBD2|.|TRBV6-4|TRBJ2-1
TGTGCCAGCAGTGACTCCGGGGGGACTCACAATGAGCAGTTCTTC
CASSDSGGTHNEQFF
>TRBD2|.|TRBV20-1|TRBJ2-4
TGCAGTGCTAGGGGGGTAGCGGGGATAGCCAAAAACATTCAGTACTTC
CSARGVAGIAKNIQYF
>.|.|TRBV4-3|TRBJ1-1
TGCGCCAGCAGCCAACGGCCGGGCTTAGAAATCGAAGCTTTCTTT
CASSQRPGLEIEAFF
>.|few|TRBV7-3|TRBJ1-1
TGTGCCAGCAGCCTGCTTCGCGTTTCGAACACTGAAGCTTTCTTT
CASSLLRVSNTEAFF
>.|few|TRBV19|TRBJ1-5
TGTGCCAGTAGTATTCAATCGGGAGCCTGGGGCAATCAGCCCCAGCATTTT
CASSIQSGAWGNQPQHF
>TRBD2|.|TRBV6-5|TRBJ2-3
TGTGCCAGCAGTTTGACTAGCGGGTTCACAAATACGCAGTATTTT
CASSLTSGFTNTQYF
>.|.|TRBV18|TRBJ2-5
TGTGCCAGCTCACAGCAAGAGACCCAGTACTTC
CASSQQETQYF
>.|medium-sized|TRBV20-1|TRBJ2-7
TGCAGTGCGCGAGCTCCCACGGCCTACGAGCAGTACTTC
CSARAPTAYEQYF
>TRBD2|few|TRBV25-1|TRBJ2-7
TGTGCCAGCAGTGTTCTAGCGGGAGGACCCTACGAGCAGTACTTC
CASSVLAGGPYEQYF
>.|.|TRBV5-6|TRBJ2-1
.
CASSFASGTRGFF
>.|.|TRBV29-1|TRBJ2-7
TGCAGCGTTGCCCGGGAGTTCCCCTACGAGCAGTACTTC
CSVAREFPYEQYF
>.|medium-sized|TRBV15|TRBJ2-7
TGTGCCACCAGCCCCCTAGGGGTGTACGAGCAGTACTTC
CATSPLGVYEQYF
>.|few|TRBV10-3|TRBJ2-7
TGTGCCATCAGTGCAGTTGTGGAGCGGCCCTACGAGCAGTACTTC
CAISAVVERPYEQYF